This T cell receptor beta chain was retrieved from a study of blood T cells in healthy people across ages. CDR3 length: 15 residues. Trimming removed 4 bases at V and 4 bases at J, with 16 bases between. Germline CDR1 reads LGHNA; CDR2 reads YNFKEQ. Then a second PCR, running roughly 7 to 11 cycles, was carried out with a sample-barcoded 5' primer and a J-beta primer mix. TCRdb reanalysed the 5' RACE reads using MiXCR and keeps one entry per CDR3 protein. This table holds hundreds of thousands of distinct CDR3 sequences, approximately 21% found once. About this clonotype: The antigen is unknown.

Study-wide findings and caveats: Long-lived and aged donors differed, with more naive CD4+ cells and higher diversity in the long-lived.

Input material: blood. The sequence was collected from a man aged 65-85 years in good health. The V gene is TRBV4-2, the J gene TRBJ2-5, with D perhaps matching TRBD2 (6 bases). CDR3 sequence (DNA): TGTGCCAGCAGCCTAGAACTGGAGGGAACAGAGACCCAGTACTTC. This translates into CASSLELEGTETQYF.